Shown below are 30 T cell receptor beta chains from a single sample sequenced in a study of graft-versus-host responses after intestinal transplantation. Sequenced by immunoSEQ multiplex PCR; TCRdb stores in-frame clones only, minus some. The data contain 4,000 or so clones, 25% to 35% of them seen just once; the ten biggest clones take up 6% to 8%. Sample: alloreactive CD4+ T cells from a mixed lymphocyte reaction culture, taken before transplantation. Described subset: CFSE-low proliferating T cells sorted from roughly 6-day pre-transplant mixed lymphocyte reaction (GvH or HvG direction). Receptors were obtained from a human patient who was an organ donor for intestinal transplantation.

J is TRBJ2-7 and V is TRBV18; 9 bases are a match to TRBD1. V trimming: 3 bases; J trimming: 2 bases; junction bases outside the gene matches: 8. This CDR3 has 16 amino acids. CDR1 is KGHSH, CDR2 LQKENI, per germline. CDR3 bases: TGTGCCAGCTCACCCTATGACAGGGGGGCCCCCTACGAGCAGTACTTC. It is translated as CASSPYDRGAPYEQYF.

This clone is termed medium-sized (0.01 to 0.1%). The CDR3 is CAWSPQVQETQYF. CDR3 bases: TGTGCCTGGAGTCCCCAGGTCCAAGAGACCCAGTACTTC. The rearrangement uses TRBV30 and TRBJ2-5, with D unresolved. CDR1 is GTSNPN, CDR2 SVGIG, per germline (reference sequence). CDR3 length: 13 amino acids. V was shortened by 2 bases and J by 1 base, with 8 bases between the two germline ends.

The chain recombines TRBV11-3 with TRBJ1-1; 7 bases map to TRBD1. The trim removed 5 bases at V and 1 base at J, leaving 7 bases unmatched. This CDR3 comprises 15 residues. Germline V gene data show CDR1 as SGHNT and CDR2 as YENEEA. CDR3 nucleotide sequence: TGTGCCAGCAGCCACGTGGGACAGCCGAACACTGAAGCTTTCTTT. This encodes CASSHVGQPNTEAFF.

This clone turned up a few times. V gene TRBV7-2 combines with J gene TRBJ2-3; the match to TRBD2 covers 11 bases. Germline-derived CDR1 and CDR2 are SGHTA and FQGNSA. J was trimmed by 5 bases and V by 6 bases; bases with no gene match: 1. This CDR3 has 13 residues. The CDR3 loop reads CASSSGGEDTQYF. The CDR3 DNA sequence: TGTGCCAGCAGTAGCGGGGGGGAAGATACGCAGTATTTT.

This clone was counted between two and nine times. The chain is built from TRBV4-1 and TRBJ2-1; 12 nucleotides match TRBD2. Trimming removed 2 bases from V and 0 bases from J; junction bases left unmatched: 8. From germline, CDR1 is MGHRA and CDR2 YSYEKL. This CDR3 comprises 19 residues. The CDR3 nucleotides read TGCGCCAGCAGCCAATATCGACTAGCGGGGGCTAGCTCCTACAATGAGCAGTTCTTC. Protein product: CASSQYRLAGASSYNEQFF.

This chain uses TRBV7-8 with TRBJ1-2; 8 bases are a match to TRBD1. CDR3 length: 12 amino acids. Germline V gives CDR1 SGHVS, CDR2 FQNEAQ. Trimming removed 3 bases from V and 6 bases from J; junction bases left unmatched: 0. This CDR3 reads CASSLTGDGYTF. DNA for the CDR3: TGTGCCAGCAGCTTGACAGGGGATGGCTACACCTTC.

This clone counts as medium-sized. The rearrangement uses TRBV6-1 and TRBJ1-2; D gene uncertain. V dropped 6 bases and J dropped 6 bases, with 11 bases sitting between them. Germline V lookup: CDR1 MNHNS, CDR2 SASEGT. The CDR3 has 12 residues. CDR3 loop: CASRLRGNGYTF. The DNA of the CDR3 is TGTGCCAGCAGGTTAAGAGGGAATGGCTACACCTTC.

Remarks on this clone: A read error may be the cause here, since a much bigger clone is one base away. The chain links TRBV7-3 to TRBJ1-1, with no clear D. This CDR3 has 11 amino acids. The germline gives CDR1 SGHTA, CDR2 FQGTGA. V shed 5 bases and J shed 1 base, with 2 bases lying between them. The CDR3 region has the DNA TGTGCCAGCAGCCAGAACACTGAAGCTTTCTTT. It is translated as CASSQNTEAFF.

This chain uses TRBV6-1 with TRBJ2-7, with D possibly TRBD1 on 6 matching bases. Between the trimmed V and J ends, which lost 5 bases and 3 bases, there was a span of 17 bases. In germline, CDR1 is MNHNS, CDR2 SASEGT. There are 15 residues in the CDR3. CDR3 in amino acids: CASSSWGTLVYEQYF. Here the CDR3 DNA reads TGTGCCAGCAGTTCATGGGGGACATTAGTCTACGAGCAGTACTTC.

This chain connects TRBV7-2 to TRBJ1-1, with D perhaps matching TRBD1 (5 bases). V lost 3 bases and J 1 base, leaving 9 bases between the germline ends. The CDR3 covers 14 residues. Germline CDR1 and CDR2: SGHTA and FQGNSA. The CDR3 region is CASSLARANTEAFF. CDR3 DNA sequence: TGTGCCAGCAGCTTGGCCAGGGCGAACACTGAAGCTTTCTTT.

The rearrangement links TRBV30 to TRBJ1-1; 7 positions agree with TRBD1. This CDR3 is 16 amino acids long. With 1 base clipped from V and 10 bases from J, the junction kept 18 bases outside the gene matches. The germline V gene encodes CDR1 GTSNPN and CDR2 SVGIG (reference sequence). CDR3 sequence: CAWSEIPIPGTAGAFF. The CDR3 coding sequence is TGTGCCTGGAGTGAAATCCCTATACCCGGGACAGCCGGAGCTTTCTTT.

This chain uses TRBV5-1 with TRBJ2-3; D is perhaps TRBD1 or TRBD2 (5 bases each). The germline V gene has CDR1 SGHRS and CDR2 YFSETQ. The length of the CDR3 is 14 residues. The germline V and J ends were trimmed by 4 bases and 3 bases, with 12 bases remaining between them. The CDR3 is CASSPGAGTDTQYF. The CDR3 coding sequence is TGCGCCAGCAGCCCCGGGGCCGGGACAGATACGCAGTATTTT. Complete variable domain (other parts from reference TRBV5-1 and TRBJ2-3): KAGVTQTPRYLIKTRGQQVTLSCSPISGHRSVSWYQQTPGQGLQFLFEYFSETQRNKGNFPGRFSGRQFSNSRSEMNVSTLELGDSALYLCASSPGAGTDTQYFGPGTRLTVL.

V usage is TRBV28 and J usage is TRBJ1-1; D is possibly TRBD1 (6 bases). CDR1 is MDHEN, CDR2 SYDVKM, per germline. The V and J ends lost 6 bases and 4 bases respectively, with 12 bases between them. This CDR3 has 13 amino acids. The CDR3 coding sequence is TGTGCCAGCAGCCCTCGCAGGGGCACTGAAGCTTTCTTT. It codes for CASSPRRGTEAFF.

The J gene is TRBJ2-7, the V gene TRBV7-2, with 8 bases identical to TRBD1. With V trimmed by 1 base and J by 4 bases, 0 bases remained unmatched. The CDR3 runs 13 residues. Germline V gene data show CDR1 as SGHTA and CDR2 as FQGNSA. The CDR3 loop is CASSLDRGYEQYF. The CDR3 bases are TGTGCCAGCAGCTTAGACAGGGGGTACGAGCAGTACTTC.

This clone came up a few times. The V gene is TRBV7-2, the J gene TRBJ2-1; a weak D match, TRBD2 (7 bases). The ends were cut back, 4 bases at V and 10 bases at J, with 23 bases in the middle. This CDR3 has 16 residues. Germline V gives CDR1 SGHTA, CDR2 FQGNSA. In nucleotides, the CDR3 is TGTGCCAGCAGCTGGGCGGGGGCAAGCGGGTCTAACGAGCAGTTCTTC. This codes for CASSWAGASGSNEQFF.

Only a few counts were recorded for this clone. The chain employs TRBV6-6 and TRBJ1-2; D is unclear. Trimming removed 5 bases from V and 3 bases from J, with 13 bases in between. CDR1 is MNHNY and CDR2 is SVGAGI in the germline V gene (reference sequence). This CDR3 is 14 amino acids long. The CDR3 spells CASSPRREYYGYTF. The CDR3 DNA is TGTGCCAGCAGTCCACGTCGGGAGTACTATGGCTACACCTTC.

In its sample, this clone was seen a few times. CDR3: CASSPGTGGNYGYTF. The CDR3 bases are TGTGCCAGCAGCCCAGGGACAGGGGGCAACTATGGCTACACCTTC. This sequence joins TRBV7-2 and TRBJ1-2; 12 bases line up with TRBD1. CDR3 length: 15 residues. The V gene's germline CDR1 is SGHTA and CDR2 FQGNSA. J was trimmed by 2 bases and V by 5 bases; bases with no gene match: 3. The entire variable domain, with the rest obtained from reference TRBV7-2 and TRBJ1-2, is as follows: GAGVSQSPSNKVTEKGKDVELRCDPISGHTALYWYRQSLGQGLEFLIYFQGNSAPDKSGLPSDRFSAERTGGSVSTLTIQRTQQEDSAVYLCASSPGTGGNYGYTFGSGTRLTVV.

In its sample, this clone is medium-sized. The V gene is TRBV5-5, the J gene TRBJ2-7, with a weak D call TRBD2 (5 bases). Deletions cut 4 bases from V and 6 bases from J, with 14 bases between. CDR3 length: 13 amino acids. Germline lookup yields CDR1 SGHKS and CDR2 YYEKEE (reference sequence). This CDR3 reads CASSVQAGTEQYF. CDR3 nucleotide sequence: TGTGCCAGCAGCGTTCAGGCGGGTACCGAGCAGTACTTC.

This chain uses TRBV5-6 with TRBJ2-3, with a weak D call TRBD2 (6 bases). This CDR3 comprises 15 residues. Germline lookup yields CDR1 SGHDT and CDR2 YYEEEE. V was cut by 2 bases and J by 4 bases, with 14 bases left in between. In DNA, the CDR3 is TGTGCCAGCAGCTTACCCCGGGGGAGCGCAGATACGCAGTATTTT. Residues: CASSLPRGSADTQYF.

Remarks on this clone: The sample holds other DNA sequences that translate to the same CDR3. The J gene is TRBJ2-7, the V gene TRBV5-1; weak D call: TRBD2 (6 bases). Per germline, CDR1 SGHRS and CDR2 YFSETQ. The V end lost 3 bases, the J end lost 4 bases, and 14 bases lay between the germline ends. The CDR3 has 14 amino acids. CDR3 loop: CASSSGLAAYEQYF. CDR3 sequence (DNA): TGCGCCAGCAGCTCGGGACTGGCGGCATACGAGCAGTACTTC.

V gene TRBV5-1 combines with J gene TRBJ2-3, with 11 nucleotides matching TRBD2. Germline-derived CDR1 and CDR2 are SGHRS and YFSETQ. Germline trimming cut 0 bases from V and 8 bases from J; bases unmatched to any gene: 11. This CDR3 contains 17 residues. CDR3 DNA sequence: TGCGCCAGCAGCTTGGAACTAGCGGGGGCCCCGCGGGGTACGCAGTATTTT. This codes for CASSLELAGAPRGTQYF.

This clone is deemed large (0.1 to 1%). This chain connects TRBV5-1 to TRBJ2-6; 11 bases fit TRBD1. This CDR3 is 17 amino acids long. Trimming cost V 4 bases and J 4 bases; bases outside gene matches: 7. The V gene's germline CDR1 is SGHRS and CDR2 YFSETQ. The CDR3 DNA reads as TGCGCCAGCAGCCCTGGACAGGGGGCAGGGGGGGCCAACGTCCTGACTTTC. This encodes CASSPGQGAGGANVLTF.

The rearrangement uses TRBV5-6 and TRBJ2-4; D remains ambiguous. This CDR3 is 13 amino acids long. CDR1 is SGHDT and CDR2 is YYEEEE in the germline V gene. The V end was cut by 1 base, the J end by 4 bases, with 6 bases between. CDR3 protein: CASSLRVKNIQYF. CDR3 DNA: TGTGCCAGCAGCTTGAGGGTTAAAAACATTCAGTACTTC.

The rearrangement links TRBV5-4 to TRBJ2-3; 7 bases are shared with TRBD2. Germline assignment: CDR1 SGHNT and CDR2 YYREEE (reference sequence). The length of the CDR3 is 15 residues. Losses at the gene ends were 0 bases for V and 6 bases for J; bases not matched to a gene: 7. The CDR3 reads CASSLALAARDTQYF. The CDR3 DNA reads as TGTGCCAGCAGCTTGGCGCTAGCGGCGCGGGATACGCAGTATTTT.

The chain is built from TRBV15 and TRBJ2-3; no clear D gene. The CDR3 has 12 residues. Per the germline V gene, CDR1 is LNHNV and CDR2 is YYDKDF (reference sequence). V lost 0 bases to trimming and J lost 5 bases, with 3 bases between them. The CDR3 region is CATSRDLDTQYF. CDR3 in DNA: TGTGCCACCAGCAGAGATCTAGATACGCAGTATTTT.

This clone was recorded many times. This chain links TRBV6-1 with TRBJ2-7; no clear D. The length of the CDR3 is 14 residues. The germline gives CDR1 MNHNS, CDR2 SASEGT. Trimming pared 5 bases from V and 9 bases from J, leaving 20 bases between. CDR3 region: CASSTRLLGLGQYF. DNA of the CDR3: TGTGCCAGCAGTACAAGGCTTTTGGGCCTGGGGCAGTACTTC.

By frequency in the sample, this clone is medium-sized. The chain combines TRBV7-3 with TRBJ1-1; 8 bases are shared with TRBD1. The V segment lost 2 bases and the J segment 1 base; nucleotides outside the gene matches: 0. Germline V gene lookup returns CDR1 SGHTA and CDR2 FQGTGA. The CDR3 is made up of 14 amino acids. CDR3 in DNA: TGTGCCAGCAGCTTAGGGACAGGGAACACTGAAGCTTTCTTT. This encodes CASSLGTGNTEAFF.

The genes are TRBV5-1 and TRBJ2-7, with 11 bases aligning to TRBD1. The CDR3 spans 13 residues. The trim removed 5 bases at V and 6 bases at J, leaving 4 bases unmatched. The V gene's germline CDR1 is SGHRS and CDR2 YFSETQ. The CDR3 bases are TGCGCCAGCAGGACCGGGACAGGGGGCGAGCAGTACTTC. It translates to CASRTGTGGEQYF.

This chain uses TRBV9 with TRBJ1-5, with TRBD1 matching 11 bases. Germline V lookup: CDR1 SGDLS, CDR2 YYNGEE. V lost 0 bases and J lost 4; bases outside the gene matches: 6. CDR3 length: 17 residues. In DNA form, the CDR3 reads TGTGCCAGCAGCGTAGTAGGGGGACAGGGGGGGAATCAGCCCCAGCATTTT. It is translated as CASSVVGGQGGNQPQHF.

V gene TRBV10-3 combines with J gene TRBJ1-5; D gene ambiguous. CDR1 ENHRY and CDR2 SYGVKD come from the germline V gene. The CDR3 sequence is 17 residues long. V was cut by 0 bases and J by 0 bases, with 12 bases left in between. CDR3 amino acids: CAISESRTAHSNQPQHF. The CDR3, as DNA: TGTGCCATCAGTGAGTCACGCACCGCCCATAGCAATCAGCCCCAGCATTTT.